Following are 23 T cell receptor beta chains from one sample sequenced in a study of blood T cell repertoires in COVID-19. The protocol was immunoSEQ multiplex PCR, while the TCRdb copy is restricted to in-frame clones and leaves out a portion. The table lists approximately 140,000 clones, more than 75% of them singletons. Sequences were obtained from peripheral blood. The receptors come from an older man with active COVID-19.

The CDR3 DNA reads as TGTGCCAGCAGTTCCCACAGGGCCGAAGCTTTCTTT. This codes for CASSSHRAEAFF. The chain has TRBV6-5 and TRBJ1-1; D possibly corresponds to TRBD1 (6 bases). V shed 4 bases and J shed 8 bases, with 11 bases lying between them. This CDR3 spans 12 amino acids. CDR1 is MNHEY, CDR2 SVGAGI, per germline.

This chain links TRBV29-1 with TRBJ2-7; the D gene is possibly TRBD2 (6 bases). Trimming took off 7 bases at V and 2 bases at J, with 12 bases between the two ends. The germline V gene encodes CDR1 SQVTM and CDR2 ANQGSEA. This CDR3 has 12 amino acids. The CDR3 reads CSASSGTYEQYF. The CDR3 nucleotides are TGCAGCGCGAGTAGCGGAACCTACGAGCAGTACTTC.

This rearrangement joins TRBV29-1 to TRBJ2-1, with D perhaps matching TRBD2 (5 bases). V was clipped by 6 bases and J by 10 bases, with 16 bases between them. The CDR3 has 12 residues. Germline V gene sequence: CDR1 SQVTM, CDR2 ANQGSEA. The CDR3 sequence is CSVRGLVGEQFF. In nucleotides, the CDR3 is TGCAGCGTCCGCGGGCTTGTAGGGGAGCAGTTCTTC.

The gene calls are TRBV9 and TRBJ2-6; perhaps TRBD1 as D (6 bases). Trimming removed 5 bases at V and 2 bases at J, with 23 bases between. Germline V gene lookup returns CDR1 SGDLS and CDR2 YYNGEE. This CDR3 region has 19 residues. This chain's CDR3 is CASSGGRDILTPGANVLTF. DNA of the CDR3: TGTGCCAGCAGTGGCGGACGGGACATTCTCACCCCTGGGGCCAACGTCCTGACTTTC.

This chain uses TRBV19 with TRBJ1-5; D gene uncertain. Germline V gene sequence: CDR1 LNHDA, CDR2 SQIVND (reference sequence). V shed 5 bases and J shed 4 bases, with 9 bases lying between them. The CDR3 extends over 13 amino acids. CDR3 amino acids: CASSATENQPQHF. CDR3 DNA sequence: TGTGCCAGTAGTGCGACTGAGAATCAGCCCCAGCATTTT. The whole variable domain, filled in from reference TRBV19 and TRBJ1-5, reads DGGITQSPKYLFRKEGQNVTLSCEQNLNHDAMYWYRQDPGQGLRLIYYSQIVNDFQKGDIAEGYSVSREKKESFPLTVTSAQKNPTAFYLCASSATENQPQHFGDGTRLSIL.

This clone appeared once. The rearrangement joins TRBV21-1 to TRBJ2-7; the tabulated D call, TRBD2, remains unverified against the DNA. TRBV21-1 is classified as a pseudogene. The CDR3 has 14 amino acids. The CDR3 nucleotides are TGTGCCAGCACCCAGGACCCGGCGGGCAACGAGCAGTACTTC. This encodes CASTQDPAGNEQYF.

This clone was counted only a few times. The rearrangement uses TRBV28 and TRBJ1-2, with D possibly TRBD1 on 5 matching bases. The CDR3 has 13 residues. The germline CDR1 and CDR2 sequences are MDHEN and SYDVKM. V was trimmed by 5 bases and J by 7 bases, leaving 14 bases between them. The CDR3 here is CASSLSGTLGYTF. Written as DNA, the CDR3 is TGTGCCAGCAGTCTCTCCGGGACTCTTGGCTACACCTTC.

V is TRBV7-2 and J is TRBJ2-1, with TRBD1 matching 7 bases. J gave up 7 bases and V 2 bases, and 2 bases lay outside the gene matches. The CDR3 contains 13 residues. Germline V CDR1 and CDR2: SGHTA, FQGNSA. The CDR3 coding sequence is TGTGCCAGCAGCTTAATACAGGGGAATGAGCAGTTCTTC. Its protein product is CASSLIQGNEQFF.

This clone was counted a few times. The J gene is TRBJ2-7, the V gene TRBV3-1 (or the pseudogene TRBV3-2), with D possibly TRBD2 on 5 matching bases. Per the germline V gene, CDR1 is LGHDT and CDR2 is YNNKEL (reference sequence). This CDR3 spans 14 amino acids. V dropped 4 bases and J dropped 0 bases, with 10 bases sitting between them. This CDR3 reads CASSLRGFSYEQYF. The CDR3 DNA follows: TGTGCCAGCAGCCTCCGCGGGTTCTCCTACGAGCAGTACTTC.

Turning to this clone: Within the sample, other DNA sequences also encode this same CDR3. The V call is TRBV20-1, the J call TRBJ2-3, with D hard to call. Germline V lookup: CDR1 DFQATT, CDR2 SNEGSKA (reference sequence). The V gene lost 6 bases and the J gene lost 5 bases, with 9 bases spanning the gap. The CDR3 has 11 residues. CDR3 sequence: CSANRGDTQYF. CDR3 nucleotide sequence: TGCAGTGCAAATCGAGGAGATACGCAGTATTTT.

This rearrangement joins TRBV27 to TRBJ2-7, with TRBD1 identical over 7 bases. The CDR3 spans 13 residues. Germline CDR1 MNHEY, CDR2 SMNVEV (reference sequence). The V gene end was trimmed by 10 bases and the J gene end by 6 bases; junction bases not matched to a gene: 12. CDR3 in amino acids: CATARDRVREQYF. Here the CDR3 DNA reads TGTGCCACCGCGCGAGACAGGGTTCGCGAGCAGTACTTC.

The V call is TRBV28, the J call TRBJ1-6, with D perhaps TRBD1 (6 bases). V lost 5 bases and J lost 7, with 12 bases in between. CDR1 MDHEN and CDR2 SYDVKM come from the germline V gene. This CDR3 contains 14 residues. DNA for the CDR3: TGTGCCAGCAGTCCCGGACAGCTGAATTCACCCCTCCACTTT. It is translated as CASSPGQLNSPLHF.

The count of this clone is one. This chain links TRBV28 with TRBJ1-4; D unresolved. The ends were cut back, 5 bases at V and 0 bases at J, with 13 bases in the middle. Germline CDR1 reads MDHEN; CDR2 reads SYDVKM. CDR3 length equals 16 residues. CDR3 in DNA: TGTGCCAGCAGTCCCGTCGGGGTTACAACTAATGAAAAACTGTTTTTT. As protein: CASSPVGVTTNEKLFF.

This clone was detected only once. This chain uses TRBV4-2 with TRBJ2-1; no clear D. V was cut by 0 bases and J by 9 bases, with 12 bases left in between. Germline values: CDR1 LGHNA, CDR2 YNFKEQ. The CDR3 has 14 residues. As DNA, the CDR3 is TGTGCCAGCAGCCAAGAAAAGAGTATCGGTGAGCAGTTCTTC. It encodes CASSQEKSIGEQFF.

The V gene is TRBV28, the J gene TRBJ2-7; D may be TRBD2 (7 bases). Looked up from germline, CDR1 is MDHEN and CDR2 is SYDVKM. Trimming took off 5 bases at V and 3 bases at J, with 20 bases between the two ends. The CDR3 is made up of 16 amino acids. The CDR3 coding sequence is TGTGCCAGCAGTCCACCGCGGGGGCAGCATTTCTACGAGCAGTACTTC. This codes for CASSPPRGQHFYEQYF.

Only one count was recorded for this clone. The genes are TRBV7-3 and TRBJ1-1; possible D gene TRBD1, 5 bases. The CDR3 length is 13 residues. The V and J ends lost 3 bases and 5 bases respectively, with 10 bases between them. Germline V lookup: CDR1 SGHTA, CDR2 FQGTGA. The CDR3 region is CASSLGGKTEAFF. As DNA, the CDR3 is TGTGCCAGCAGCTTGGGGGGGAAAACTGAAGCTTTCTTT.

This CDR3 reads CASSADRTEQYF. CDR3 DNA sequence: TGTGCCAGCAGTGCGGACAGGACCGAGCAGTACTTC. The V call is TRBV12-3 or TRBV12-4, the J call TRBJ2-7, with 7 positions matching TRBD1. This CDR3 comprises 12 residues. The V segment lost 5 bases and the J segment 6 bases; nucleotides outside the gene matches: 4.

V is TRBV19 and J is TRBJ2-2; tentative D call: TRBD2 (5 bases). Per germline, CDR1 LNHDA and CDR2 SQIVND (reference sequence). This CDR3 has 15 residues. The V gene lost 7 bases and the J gene lost 0 bases, with 12 bases spanning the gap. CDR3 nucleotide sequence: TGTGCCAGTACCTTAGCCGGGACGAACACCGGGGAGCTGTTTTTT. Protein product: CASTLAGTNTGELFF.

The CDR3 nucleotides are TGTGCCTGGAGTATCAGCTACAATGAGCAGTTCTTC. It codes for CAWSISYNEQFF. This chain joins TRBV30 and TRBJ2-1; D is unclear. Germline V gene data show CDR1 as GTSNPN and CDR2 as SVGIG (reference sequence). V was shortened by 2 bases and J by 3 bases, with 5 bases between the two germline ends. This CDR3 has 12 amino acids.

This chain joins TRBV11-3 and TRBJ2-1; D is perhaps TRBD2 (5 bases). The CDR3 runs to 15 residues. V was cut by 5 bases and J by 3 bases, with 14 bases left in between. Germline lookup yields CDR1 SGHNT and CDR2 YENEEA. The CDR3 sequence is CASSPNREGYNEQFF. CDR3 coding DNA: TGTGCCAGCAGCCCGAACCGAGAGGGCTACAATGAGCAGTTCTTC.

The V call is TRBV10-3, the J call TRBJ2-1; 8 nucleotides align to TRBD1. There are 13 residues in the CDR3. Per germline, CDR1 ENHRY and CDR2 SYGVKD. The V gene end was trimmed by 8 bases and the J gene end by 9 bases; junction bases not matched to a gene: 9. DNA of the CDR3: TGTGCCATCGGGGGACAGGTAACAACTGAGCAGTTCTTC. It codes for CAIGGQVTTEQFF.

CDR3 nucleotide sequence: TGTGCCAGCAGCTTGGCAGGGGGCTTATATAATGAAAAACTGTTTTTT. The encoded protein is CASSLAGGLYNEKLFF. The rearrangement joins TRBV5-6 to TRBJ1-4, with 8 bases fitting TRBD1. V lost 0 bases and J lost 4; bases outside the gene matches: 5. The CDR3 has 16 residues. The V gene's germline CDR1 is SGHDT and CDR2 YYEEEE.

The CDR3 nucleotides are TGTGCCACCAGTGAAGGGGACAGGGCCAATCAGCCCCAGCATTTT. Translating gives CATSEGDRANQPQHF. The chain couples TRBV24-1 to TRBJ1-5; TRBD1 matches at 9 bases. With V trimmed by 4 bases and J by 3 bases, 3 bases remained unmatched. CDR1 and CDR2 (germline): KGHDR, SFDVKD. This CDR3 comprises 15 residues.